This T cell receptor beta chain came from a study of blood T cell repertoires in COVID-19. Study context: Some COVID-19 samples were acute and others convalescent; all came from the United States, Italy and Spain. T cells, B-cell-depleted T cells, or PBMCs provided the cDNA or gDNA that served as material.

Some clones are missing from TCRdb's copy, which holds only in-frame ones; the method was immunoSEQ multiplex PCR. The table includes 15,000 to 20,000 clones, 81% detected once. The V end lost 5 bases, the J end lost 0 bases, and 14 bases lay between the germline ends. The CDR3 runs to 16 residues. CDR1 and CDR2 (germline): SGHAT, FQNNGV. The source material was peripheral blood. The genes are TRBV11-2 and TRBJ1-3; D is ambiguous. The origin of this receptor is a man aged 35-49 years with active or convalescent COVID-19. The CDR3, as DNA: TGTGCCAGCAGCCCTCGGACGGGGAGCTCTGGAAACACCATATATTTT. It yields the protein CASSPRTGSSGNTIYF.